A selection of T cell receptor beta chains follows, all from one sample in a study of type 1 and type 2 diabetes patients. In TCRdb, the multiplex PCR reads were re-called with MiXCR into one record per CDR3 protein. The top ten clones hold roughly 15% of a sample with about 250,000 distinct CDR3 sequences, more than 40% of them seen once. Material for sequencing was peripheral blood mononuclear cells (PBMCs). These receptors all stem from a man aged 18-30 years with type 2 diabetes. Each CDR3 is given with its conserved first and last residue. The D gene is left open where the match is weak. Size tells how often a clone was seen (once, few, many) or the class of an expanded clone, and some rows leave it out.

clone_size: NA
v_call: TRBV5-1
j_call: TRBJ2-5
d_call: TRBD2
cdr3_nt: TGCGCCAGCAGCTTGGTAGCCGGGACTAGTCTGGAGACCCAGTACTTC
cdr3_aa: CASSLVAGTSLETQYF

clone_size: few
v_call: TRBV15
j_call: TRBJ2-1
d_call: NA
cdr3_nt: TGTGCCACCAGCAGAGGGGACAATGAGCAGTTCTTC
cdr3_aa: CATSRGDNEQFF

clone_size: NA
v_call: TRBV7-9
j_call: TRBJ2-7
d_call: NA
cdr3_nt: TGTGCCAGCAGCTTTGAGGGGAACTACGAGCAGTACTTC
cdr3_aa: CASSFEGNYEQYF

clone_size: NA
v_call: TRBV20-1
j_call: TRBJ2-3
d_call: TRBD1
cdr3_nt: TGCAGTGCTCGCTCCGGACAGGGGAAAGCAGATACGCAGTATTTT
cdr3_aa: CSARSGQGKADTQYF

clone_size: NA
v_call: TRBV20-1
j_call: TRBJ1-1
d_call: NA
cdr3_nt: TGCAGTGCTAGGGGTCAGAGGAACACTGAAGCTTTCTTT
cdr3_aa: CSARGQRNTEAFF

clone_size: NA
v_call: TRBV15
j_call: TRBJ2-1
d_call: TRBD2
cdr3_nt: TGTGCCACCAGCAGAGAGCGGCCTAGCGGGAGCGGATTTGATGAGCAGTTCTTC
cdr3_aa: CATSRERPSGSGFDEQFF

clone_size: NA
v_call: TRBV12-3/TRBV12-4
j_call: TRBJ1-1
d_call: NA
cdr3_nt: TGTGCCAGCTGGAGGGACACTGAAGCTTTCTTT
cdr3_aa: CASWRDTEAFF

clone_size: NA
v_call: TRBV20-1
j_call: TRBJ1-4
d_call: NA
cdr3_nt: TGCAGTGCTAGACGTGGGGGTGCAACTAATGAAAAACTGTTTTTT
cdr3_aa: CSARRGGATNEKLFF

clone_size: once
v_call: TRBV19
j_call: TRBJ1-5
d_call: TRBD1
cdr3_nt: TGTGCCAGTAAAGGTTGGGACAGGGTTCAGCCCCAGCATTTT
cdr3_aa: CASKGWDRVQPQHF

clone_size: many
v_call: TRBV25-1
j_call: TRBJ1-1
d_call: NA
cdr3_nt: TGTGCCAGCGCGGCAGCCAACATGAACACTGAAGCTTTCTTT
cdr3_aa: CASAAANMNTEAFF

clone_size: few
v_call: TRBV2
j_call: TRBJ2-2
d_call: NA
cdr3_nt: TGTGCCAGCACTGGGGGAGTGGCCGGGGAGCTGTTTTTT
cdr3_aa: CASTGGVAGELFF

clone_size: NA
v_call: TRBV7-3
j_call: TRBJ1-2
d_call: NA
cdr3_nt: TGTGCCAGCAGTTCCATCGGGGGTGGCGGCTACACCTTC
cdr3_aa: CASSSIGGGGYTF

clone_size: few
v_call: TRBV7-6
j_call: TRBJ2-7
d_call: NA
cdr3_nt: TGTGCCAGCGGGCAGGCGAGGGGGGAGCAGTACTTC
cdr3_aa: CASGQARGEQYF

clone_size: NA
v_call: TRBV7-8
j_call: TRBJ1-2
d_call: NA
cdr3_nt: TGTGCCAGTAGTATAGCCGGGGGCGCTTACGGTGGCTACACCTTC
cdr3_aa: CASSIAGGAYGGYTF

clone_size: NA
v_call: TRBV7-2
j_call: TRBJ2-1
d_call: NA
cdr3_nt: TGTGCCAGCAGCTTAGGCCACCCGAGGTACAATGAGCAGTTCTTC
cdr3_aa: CASSLGHPRYNEQFF

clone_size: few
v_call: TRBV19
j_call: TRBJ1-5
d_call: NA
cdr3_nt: TGTGCCAGTGCCGTCGGGGACAATCAGCCCCAGCATTTT
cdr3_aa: CASAVGDNQPQHF

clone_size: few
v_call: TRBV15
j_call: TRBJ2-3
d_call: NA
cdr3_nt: TGTGCCACCAGCCAGGAGGGTCCTAGCACAGATACGCAGTATTTT
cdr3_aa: CATSQEGPSTDTQYF

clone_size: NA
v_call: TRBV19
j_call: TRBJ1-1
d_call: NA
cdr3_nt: TGTGCCAGCGCGGAGGGGAGGGAGAACACTGAAGCTTCCTTT
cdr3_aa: CASAEGRENTEASF

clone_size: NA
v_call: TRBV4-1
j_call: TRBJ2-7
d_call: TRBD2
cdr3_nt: TGCGCCAGCAGCCAAGTGGGACTAGCGACATACGAGCAGTACTTC
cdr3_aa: CASSQVGLATYEQYF

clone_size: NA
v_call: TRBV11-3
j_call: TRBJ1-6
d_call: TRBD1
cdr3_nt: TGTGCCGGAACACAGGGGCGGGCCCTCCACTTT
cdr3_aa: CAGTQGRALHF

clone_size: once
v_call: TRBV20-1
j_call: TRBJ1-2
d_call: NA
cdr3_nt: TGCAGTGCTAGAGAGACGACGGCTATCGACTATGGCTACACCTTC
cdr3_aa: CSARETTAIDYGYTF

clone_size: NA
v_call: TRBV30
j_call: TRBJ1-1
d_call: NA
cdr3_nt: TGTGCCTGGAGTGAACCCACCCCAGAAGCTTTCTTT
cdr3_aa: CAWSEPTPEAFF

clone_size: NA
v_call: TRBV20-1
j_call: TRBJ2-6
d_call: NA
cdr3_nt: TGCAGTGCTAGAGCGGGGGCCTCTGGGGCCAACGTCCTGACTTTC
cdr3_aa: CSARAGASGANVLTF

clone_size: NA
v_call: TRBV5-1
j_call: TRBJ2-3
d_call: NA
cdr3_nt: TGCGCCAGCAGCCGTACAACTAGCCTCACAGATACGCAGTATTTT
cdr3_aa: CASSRTTSLTDTQYF

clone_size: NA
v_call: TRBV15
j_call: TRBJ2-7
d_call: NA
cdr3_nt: TGTGCCACCAGCAGAGGGGGTTACGAGCAGTACTTC
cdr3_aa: CATSRGGYEQYF

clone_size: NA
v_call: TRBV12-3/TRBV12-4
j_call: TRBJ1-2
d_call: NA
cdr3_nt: TGTGCCAGCAGTTTAAGTAGGGCGAATGGCTACACCTTC
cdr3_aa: CASSLSRANGYTF

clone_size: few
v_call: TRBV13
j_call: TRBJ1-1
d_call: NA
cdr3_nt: TGTGCCAGCAGCTTATATCAGGGGCCTGAAGCTTTCTTT
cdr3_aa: CASSLYQGPEAFF

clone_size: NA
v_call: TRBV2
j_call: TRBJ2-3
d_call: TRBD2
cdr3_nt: TGTGCCAGCAGTGAAGAGACTAGCATTACAGATACGCAGTATTTT
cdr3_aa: CASSEETSITDTQYF

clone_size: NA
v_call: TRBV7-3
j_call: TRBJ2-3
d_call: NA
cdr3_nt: TGTGCCAGCAGCCCACAGGGATACACAGATACGCAGTATTTT
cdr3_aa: CASSPQGYTDTQYF

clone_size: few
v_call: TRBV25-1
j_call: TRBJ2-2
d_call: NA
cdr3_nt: TGTGCCAGCAGTGAATGGATCGGGACCGGGGAGCTGTTTTTT
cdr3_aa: CASSEWIGTGELFF

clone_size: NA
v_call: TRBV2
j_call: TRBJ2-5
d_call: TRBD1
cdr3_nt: TGTGCCAGCAGTGAGGGGGACAGGGGGCGAATGTCAGAGACCCAGTACTTC
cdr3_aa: CASSEGDRGRMSETQYF

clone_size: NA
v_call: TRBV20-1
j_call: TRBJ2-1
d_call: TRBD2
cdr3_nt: TGCAGTGCTACACCGGGACTAGCGGGAGGTCGGTACAATGAGCAGTTCTTC
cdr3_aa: CSATPGLAGGRYNEQFF

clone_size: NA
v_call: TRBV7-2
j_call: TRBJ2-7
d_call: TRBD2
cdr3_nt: TGTGCCAGCAGTGAAAACGGGGGGTCCGAACAGTACTTC
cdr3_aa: CASSENGGSEQYF

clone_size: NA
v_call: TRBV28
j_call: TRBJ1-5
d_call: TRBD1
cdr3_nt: TGTGCCAGCAGTAGACAGGGGGCTCTGTTTCAGCCCCAGCATTTT
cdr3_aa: CASSRQGALFQPQHF

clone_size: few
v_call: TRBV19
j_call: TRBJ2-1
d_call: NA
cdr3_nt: TGTGCCAGTAGTGACCTATCACCCATCACCCAAAACAGGGCTACCCCCTACAATGAGCAGTTCTTC
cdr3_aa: CASSDLSPITQNRATPYNEQFF

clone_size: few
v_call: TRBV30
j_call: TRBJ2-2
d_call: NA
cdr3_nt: TGTGCCTGGAGAACGACAGCTAACACCGGGGAGCTGTTTTTT
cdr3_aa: CAWRTTANTGELFF

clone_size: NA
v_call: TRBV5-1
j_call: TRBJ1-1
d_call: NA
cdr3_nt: TGCGCCAGCAGCTTGTCAGGGCCGCCCAACACTGAAGCTTTCTTT
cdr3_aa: CASSLSGPPNTEAFF

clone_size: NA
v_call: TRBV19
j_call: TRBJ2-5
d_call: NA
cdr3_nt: TGTGCCAGTAGTATATCCGGGACACCTCCAGAGACCCAGTACTTC
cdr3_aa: CASSISGTPPETQYF

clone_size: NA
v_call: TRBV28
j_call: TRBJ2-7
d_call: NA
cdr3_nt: TGTGCCAGCAGCCAGGGAGGTACCTACGAGCAGTACTTC
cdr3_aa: CASSQGGTYEQYF

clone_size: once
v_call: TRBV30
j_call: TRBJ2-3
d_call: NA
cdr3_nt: TGTGCCTGGAAGGGCGGGGGCTCAGATACGCAGTATTTT
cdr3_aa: CAWKGGGSDTQYF

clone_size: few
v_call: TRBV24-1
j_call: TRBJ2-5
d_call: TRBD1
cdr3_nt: TGTGCCACCAGTGATACCCGACAGGGGAAAGAGACCCAGTACTTC
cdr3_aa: CATSDTRQGKETQYF

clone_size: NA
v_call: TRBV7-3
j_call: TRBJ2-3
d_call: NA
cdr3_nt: TGTGCCAGCAGCGTAGACCTTTGGATTACGCAGTATTTT
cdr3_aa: CASSVDLWITQYF

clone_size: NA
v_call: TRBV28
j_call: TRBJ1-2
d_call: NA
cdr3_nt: TGTGCCAGCAGTTTCTACTTTGAAGGGGCTAAGGGTGGCTACACCTTC
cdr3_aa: CASSFYFEGAKGGYTF

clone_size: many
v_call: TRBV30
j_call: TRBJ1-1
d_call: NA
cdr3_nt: TGTGCCTGGAGCCTATCAGGGAACACTGAAGCTTTCTTT
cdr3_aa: CAWSLSGNTEAFF

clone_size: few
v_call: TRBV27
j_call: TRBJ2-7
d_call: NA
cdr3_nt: TGTGCCAGCAGTTTAGGTTTACGGGGTTACGAGCAGTACTTC
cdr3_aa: CASSLGLRGYEQYF